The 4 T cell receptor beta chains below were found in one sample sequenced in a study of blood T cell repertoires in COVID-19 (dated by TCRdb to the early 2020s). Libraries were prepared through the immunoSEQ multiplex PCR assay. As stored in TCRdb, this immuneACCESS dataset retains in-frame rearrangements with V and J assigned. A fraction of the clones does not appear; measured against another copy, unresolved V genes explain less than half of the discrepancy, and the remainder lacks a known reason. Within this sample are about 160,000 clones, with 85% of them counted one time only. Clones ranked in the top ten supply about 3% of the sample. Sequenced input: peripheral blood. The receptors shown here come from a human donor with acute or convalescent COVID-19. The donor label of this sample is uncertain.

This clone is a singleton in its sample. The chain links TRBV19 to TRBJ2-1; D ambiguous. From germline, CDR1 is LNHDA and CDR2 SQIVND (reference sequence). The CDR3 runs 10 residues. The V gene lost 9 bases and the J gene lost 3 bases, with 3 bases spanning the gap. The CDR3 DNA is TGTGCCAGCGGCTACAATGAGCAGTTCTTC. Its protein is CASGYNEQFF. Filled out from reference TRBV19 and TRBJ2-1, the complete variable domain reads DGGITQSPKYLFRKEGQNVTLSCEQNLNHDAMYWYRQDPGQGLRLIYYSQIVNDFQKGDIAEGYSVSREKKESFPLTVTSAQKNPTAFYLCASGYNEQFFGPGTRLTVL.

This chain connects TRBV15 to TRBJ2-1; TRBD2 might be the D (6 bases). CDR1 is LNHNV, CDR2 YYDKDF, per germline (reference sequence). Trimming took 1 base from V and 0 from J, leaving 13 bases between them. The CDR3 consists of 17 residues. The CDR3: CATSRVRRGSSYNEQFF. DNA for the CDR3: TGTGCCACCAGCAGAGTAAGGCGGGGAAGCTCCTACAATGAGCAGTTCTTC.

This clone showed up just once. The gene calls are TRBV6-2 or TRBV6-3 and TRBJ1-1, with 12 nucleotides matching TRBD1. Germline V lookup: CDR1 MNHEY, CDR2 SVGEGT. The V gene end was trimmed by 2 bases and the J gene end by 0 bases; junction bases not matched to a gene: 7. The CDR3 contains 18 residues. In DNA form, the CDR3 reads TGTGCCAGCAGTTACGATTGGGACAGGGGGCGGGTGAACACTGAAGCTTTCTTT. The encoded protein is CASSYDWDRGRVNTEAFF.

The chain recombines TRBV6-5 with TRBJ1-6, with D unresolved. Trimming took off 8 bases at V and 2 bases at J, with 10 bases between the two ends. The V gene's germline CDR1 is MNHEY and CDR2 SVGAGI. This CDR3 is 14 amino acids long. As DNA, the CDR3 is TGTGCCAGCGGTATCAGGCCCTATAATTCACCCCTCCACTTT. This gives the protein CASGIRPYNSPLHF.